The 8 T cell receptor beta chains in this list originate from one sample, sequenced in a study of regulatory T cells in long-lasting Graves disease. HTBI primers from iRepertoire and Arm-PCR of CDR3 regions yielded the TCR beta libraries. MiXCR, applied by TCRdb to the multiplex PCR reads, yields one record per CDR3 protein. The data show more than 400,000 distinct CDR3 sequences, with around 16% seen just once and more than 9% held by the top ten. Regarding time point: newly diagnosed GD, antithyroid drugs for less than 3 months. PBMCs were the source of the RNA used for TCR sequencing. This sample also belongs to another study, concerning T cells in Graves' hyperthyroidism and ophthalmopathy.

The sequenced sample was peripheral blood mononuclear cells (PBMCs), obtained at new diagnosis, from a patient treated with antithyroid drugs. These receptors were taken from a man aged 35 to 55 with Graves disease.

In nucleotides, the CDR3 is TGTGCCAGTAGTATTGTGGGGCGCTCTGGGGCCAACGTCCTGACTTTC. Translating gives CASSIVGRSGANVLTF. The chain joins TRBV19 to TRBJ2-6, with D possibly matching TRBD1 (5 bases). V lost 3 bases and J lost 0, with 9 bases in between. Germline V gene lookup returns CDR1 LNHDA and CDR2 SQIVND (reference sequence). The CDR3 extends over 16 amino acids.

Ten or more counts support this clonotype. The V call is TRBV5-1, the J call TRBJ2-2, with TRBD1 identical over 7 bases. Trimming cost V 8 bases and J 2 bases; bases outside gene matches: 6. The germline CDR1 and CDR2 sequences are SGHRS and YFSETQ. The CDR3 has 14 residues. The CDR3, as DNA: TGCGCCAGTTTCCGGGACAGCAACACCGGGGAGCTGTTTTTT. Translation: CASFRDSNTGELFF.

The genes are TRBV25-1 and TRBJ1-4; D perhaps matches TRBD1 (5 bases). Between the trimmed V and J ends, which lost 7 bases and 5 bases, there was a span of 14 bases. Germline loops: CDR1 MGHDK, CDR2 SYGVNS. This CDR3 comprises 14 residues. CDR3 DNA: TGTGCCAGCACTCCTCTGGGGCCCAATGAAAAACTGTTTTTT. It encodes CASTPLGPNEKLFF. Full variable domain (outside the CDR3, taken from reference TRBV25-1 and TRBJ1-4): EADIYQTPRYLVIGTGKKITLECSQTMGHDKMYWYQQDPGMELHLIHYSYGVNSTEKGDLSSESTVSRIRTEHFPLTLESARPSHTSQYLCASTPLGPNEKLFFGSGTQLSVL.

The CDR3 region is CASSSGLAGGVSEQYF. The CDR3 nucleotides read TGTGCCAGCAGCTCTGGACTAGCGGGAGGTGTATCCGAGCAGTACTTC. V usage is TRBV7-9 and J usage is TRBJ2-7; 14 nucleotides line up with TRBD2. V lost 4 bases and J lost 6; bases outside the gene matches: 8. The CDR3 is 16 amino acids. Germline-derived CDR1 and CDR2 are SEHNR and FQNEAQ (reference sequence).

At least ten counts were recorded for this clonotype. CDR3 residues: CASSFLAGGLYEQYF. The CDR3 region has the DNA TGTGCCAGCAGTTTTCTAGCGGGAGGCCTGTACGAGCAGTACTTC. V is TRBV28 and J is TRBJ2-7; 11 positions match TRBD2. Germline CDR1 reads MDHEN; CDR2 reads SYDVKM. This CDR3 is 15 amino acids long. V lost 3 bases and J lost 4; bases outside the gene matches: 5.

In this sample, this clonotype turned up a few times. This chain joins TRBV19 and TRBJ2-1; 10 positions match TRBD1. J was trimmed by 9 bases and V by 2 bases; bases with no gene match: 10. CDR3 length: 16 amino acids. Germline V gene data show CDR1 as LNHDA and CDR2 as SQIVND (reference sequence). The CDR3 is CASSIRGTGAGGEQFF. CDR3 in DNA: TGTGCCAGTAGTATAAGGGGGACAGGGGCCGGGGGTGAGCAGTTCTTC.

Many counts were recorded for this clonotype. The chain couples TRBV11-2 to TRBJ2-7; the D is unclear. The V and J ends lost 0 bases and 4 bases respectively, with 10 bases between them. CDR1 and CDR2 (germline): SGHAT, FQNNGV. The length of the CDR3 is 14 residues. The CDR3 bases are TGTGCCAGCAGCTTAGAAGGGTCCCTTTACGAGCAGTACTTC. It is translated as CASSLEGSLYEQYF.

In the case of this clonotype: With a much larger clone just one base away, this may be a read error. V usage is TRBV6-1 and J usage is TRBJ1-2; perhaps TRBD1 as D (5 bases). V was trimmed by 6 bases and J by 8 bases, leaving 25 bases between them. The V gene's germline CDR1 is MNHNS and CDR2 SASEGT. The CDR3 is 16 residues long. In DNA form, the CDR3 reads TGTGCCAGCAGCCCCTACGCGGCCAGGGCAGGAGAAGGCTACACCTTC. Residues: CASSPYAARAGEGYTF.